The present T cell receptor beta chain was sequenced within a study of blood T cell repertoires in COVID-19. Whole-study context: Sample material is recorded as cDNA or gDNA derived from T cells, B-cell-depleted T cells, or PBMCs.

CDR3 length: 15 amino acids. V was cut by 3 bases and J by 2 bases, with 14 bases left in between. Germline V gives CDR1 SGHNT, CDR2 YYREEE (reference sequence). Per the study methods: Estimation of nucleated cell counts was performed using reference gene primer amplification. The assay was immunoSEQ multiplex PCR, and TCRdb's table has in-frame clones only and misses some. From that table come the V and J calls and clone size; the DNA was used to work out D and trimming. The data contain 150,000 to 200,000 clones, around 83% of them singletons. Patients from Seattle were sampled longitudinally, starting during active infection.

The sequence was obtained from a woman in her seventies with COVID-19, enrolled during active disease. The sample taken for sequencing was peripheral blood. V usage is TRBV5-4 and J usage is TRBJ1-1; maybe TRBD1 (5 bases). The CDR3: CASSSTVTANTEAFF. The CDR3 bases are TGTGCCAGCAGCTCCACGGTGACAGCCAACACTGAAGCTTTCTTT.